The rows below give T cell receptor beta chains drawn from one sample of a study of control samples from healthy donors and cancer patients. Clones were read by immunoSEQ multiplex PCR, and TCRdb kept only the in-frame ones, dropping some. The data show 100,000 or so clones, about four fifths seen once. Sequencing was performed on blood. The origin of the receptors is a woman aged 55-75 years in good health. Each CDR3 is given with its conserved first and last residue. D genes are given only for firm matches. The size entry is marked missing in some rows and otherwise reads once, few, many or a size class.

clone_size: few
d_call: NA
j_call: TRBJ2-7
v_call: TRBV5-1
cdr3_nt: TGCGCCAGCAGCTTCGGTCCAGACGGTTCCTACGAGCAGTACTTC
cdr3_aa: CASSFGPDGSYEQYF

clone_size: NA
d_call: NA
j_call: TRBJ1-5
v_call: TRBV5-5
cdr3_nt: TGTGCCAGCAGCGGGGGCGAATATAGCAATCAGCCCCAGCATTTT
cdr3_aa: CASSGGEYSNQPQHF

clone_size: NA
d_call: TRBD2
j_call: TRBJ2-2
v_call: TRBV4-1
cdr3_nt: TGCGCCAGCAGCCCGCGGGGGGTGGGAACCGGGGAGCTGTTTTTT
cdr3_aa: CASSPRGVGTGELFF

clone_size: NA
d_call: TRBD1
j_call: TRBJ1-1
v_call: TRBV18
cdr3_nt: TGTGCCAGCTCACAAGGACAGGGGATGAACACTGAAGCTTTCTTT
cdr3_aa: CASSQGQGMNTEAFF

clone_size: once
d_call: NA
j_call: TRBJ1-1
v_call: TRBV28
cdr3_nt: TGTGCCAGCAGTTCCCTATGGGAAGCTTTCTTT
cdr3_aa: CASSSLWEAFF

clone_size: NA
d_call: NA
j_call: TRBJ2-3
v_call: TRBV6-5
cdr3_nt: TGTGCCAGCAGTTACCTAACAGGGCGTGGAGATACGCAGTATTTT
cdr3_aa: CASSYLTGRGDTQYF

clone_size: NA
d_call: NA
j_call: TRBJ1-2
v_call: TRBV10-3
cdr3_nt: TGTGCCATCAGTGAGCCCCGACTTGGCTACACCTTC
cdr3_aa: CAISEPRLGYTF

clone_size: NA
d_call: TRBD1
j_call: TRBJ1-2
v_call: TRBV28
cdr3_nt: TGTGCCAGCAGTTTAAAAGGTAAGGGGGCAGCGACTAACTATGGCTACACCTTC
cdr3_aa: CASSLKGKGAATNYGYTF

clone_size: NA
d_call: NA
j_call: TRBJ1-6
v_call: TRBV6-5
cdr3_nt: TGTGCCAGCAGCCCCAGTGGCTCCTATAATTCACCCCTCCACTTT
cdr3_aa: CASSPSGSYNSPLHF

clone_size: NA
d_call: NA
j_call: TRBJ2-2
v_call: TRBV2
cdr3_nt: TGTGCCAGCATCGGCGGGCCGAACACCGGGGAGCTGTTTTTT
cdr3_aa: CASIGGPNTGELFF

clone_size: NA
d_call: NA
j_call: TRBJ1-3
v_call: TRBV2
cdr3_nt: TGTGCCAGCAGTGGGAGTGGAAACACCATATATTTT
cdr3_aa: CASSGSGNTIYF

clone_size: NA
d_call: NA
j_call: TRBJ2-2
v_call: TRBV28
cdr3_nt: TGTGCCAGGCTTCCGAACACCGGGGAGCTGTTTTTT
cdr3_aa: CARLPNTGELFF

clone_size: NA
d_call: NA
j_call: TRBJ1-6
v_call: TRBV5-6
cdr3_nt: TGTGCCAGCAGCCGAGTTAGCTCCTATAATTCACCCCTCCACTTT
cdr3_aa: CASSRVSSYNSPLHF

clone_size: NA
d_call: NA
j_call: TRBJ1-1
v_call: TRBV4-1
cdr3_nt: TGCGCCAGCAGCCAAGTGATGAACACTGAAGCTTTCTTT
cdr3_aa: CASSQVMNTEAFF

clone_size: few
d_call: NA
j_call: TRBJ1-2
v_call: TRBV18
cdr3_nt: TGTGCCAGCTCACCAGGGGAGAACTATGGCTACACCTTC
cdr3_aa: CASSPGENYGYTF

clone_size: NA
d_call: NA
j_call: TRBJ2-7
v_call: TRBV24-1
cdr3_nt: TGTGCCACCAGTGATTCCGGGGCCTCGGTAGAGCAGTACTTC
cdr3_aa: CATSDSGASVEQYF

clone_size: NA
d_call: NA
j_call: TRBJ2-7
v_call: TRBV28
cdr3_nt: TGTGCCAGCAGTCCCCACCAGACCTACGAGCAGTACTTC
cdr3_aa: CASSPHQTYEQYF

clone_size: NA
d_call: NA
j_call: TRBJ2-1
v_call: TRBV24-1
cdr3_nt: TGTGCCACCAGTGATTTTCTCGTTGCGGAGGATGAGCAGTTCTTC
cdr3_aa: CATSDFLVAEDEQFF

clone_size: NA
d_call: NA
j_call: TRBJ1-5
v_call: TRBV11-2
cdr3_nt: TGTGCCAGCAGCTTAGATCGGGGTCAGCCCCAGCATTTT
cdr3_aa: CASSLDRGQPQHF

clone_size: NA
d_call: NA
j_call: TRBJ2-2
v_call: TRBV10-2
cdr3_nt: TGCGCCAGCACTCGGGGGGCTACGCCCGGGGAGCTGTTTTTT
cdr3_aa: CASTRGATPGELFF

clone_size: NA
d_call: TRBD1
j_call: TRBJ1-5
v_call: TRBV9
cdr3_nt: TGTGCCAGCAGCGCCGAACAGGGGGTTAATCAGCCCCAGCATTTT
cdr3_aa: CASSAEQGVNQPQHF

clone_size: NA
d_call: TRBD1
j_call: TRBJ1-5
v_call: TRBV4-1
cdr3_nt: TGCGCCAGCAGCCAGACGCCCGGGACAGGGGGCGCCCAGCCCCAGCATTTT
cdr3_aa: CASSQTPGTGGAQPQHF

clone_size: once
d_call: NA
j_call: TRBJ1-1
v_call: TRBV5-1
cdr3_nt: TGCGCCAGCAGCCCTATAGACAGTCTGAAAGCTTTCTTT
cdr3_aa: CASSPIDSLKAFF

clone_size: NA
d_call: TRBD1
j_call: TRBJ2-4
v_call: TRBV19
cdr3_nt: TGTGCCAGTAGTATGGGACAGGGAGGCATTCAGTACTTC
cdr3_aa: CASSMGQGGIQYF

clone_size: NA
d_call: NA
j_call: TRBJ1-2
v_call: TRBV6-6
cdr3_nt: TGTGCCAGCAGGGTAGGGCGAAACTATGGCTACACCTTC
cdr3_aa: CASRVGRNYGYTF

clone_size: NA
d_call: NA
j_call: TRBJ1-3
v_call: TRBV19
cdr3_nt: TGTGCCAGTCTTGGGGCAAGAAGAGGGGCACCTGGAAACACCATATATTTT
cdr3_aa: CASLGARRGAPGNTIYF

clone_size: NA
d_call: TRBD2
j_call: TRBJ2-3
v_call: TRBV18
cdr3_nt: TGTGCCAGCCTCCAAAGCGGGAGGGCCATAGATACGCAGTATTTT
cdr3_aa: CASLQSGRAIDTQYF

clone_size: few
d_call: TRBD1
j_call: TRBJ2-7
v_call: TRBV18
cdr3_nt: TGTGCCAGCTCACGAGGACAGGACTCCTACGAGCAGTACTTC
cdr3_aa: CASSRGQDSYEQYF

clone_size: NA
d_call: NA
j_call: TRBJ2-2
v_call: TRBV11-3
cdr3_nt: TGTGCCAGCAGCTTAGAATGGGGCGGGGAGCTGTTTTTT
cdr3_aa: CASSLEWGGELFF

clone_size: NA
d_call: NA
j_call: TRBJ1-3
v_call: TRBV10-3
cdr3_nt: TGTGCCATCACAGGTACTGGAAACACCATATATTTT
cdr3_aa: CAITGTGNTIYF

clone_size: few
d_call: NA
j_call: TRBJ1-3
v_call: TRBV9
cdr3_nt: TGTGCCAGCAGTATACAGGGTCTCTCTGGAAACACCATATATTTT
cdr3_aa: CASSIQGLSGNTIYF

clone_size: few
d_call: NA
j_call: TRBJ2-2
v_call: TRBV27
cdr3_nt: TGTGCCAGCAGTTCAGCCGCCGGGGGCCCAGGGGAGCTGTTTTTT
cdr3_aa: CASSSAAGGPGELFF

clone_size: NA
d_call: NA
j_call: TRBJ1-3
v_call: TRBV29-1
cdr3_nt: TGCAGCGTTACCTCTGGAAACACCATATATTTT
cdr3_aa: CSVTSGNTIYF

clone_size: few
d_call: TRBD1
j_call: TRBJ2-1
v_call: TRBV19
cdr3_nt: TGTGCCACCGATAGTGGACAGGGCTACAATGAGCAGTTCTTC
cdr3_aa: CATDSGQGYNEQFF

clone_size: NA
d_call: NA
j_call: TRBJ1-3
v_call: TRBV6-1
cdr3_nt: TGTGCCAGCAGTGAATGGGGCTCTGGAAACACCATATATTTT
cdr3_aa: CASSEWGSGNTIYF

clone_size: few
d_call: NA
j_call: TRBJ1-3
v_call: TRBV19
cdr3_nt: TGTGCCAGTAGTATGTTCGGGAGCTCTGGAAACACCATATATTTT
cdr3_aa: CASSMFGSSGNTIYF

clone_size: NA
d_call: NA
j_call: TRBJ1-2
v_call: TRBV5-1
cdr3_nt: TGCGCCAGCAGCTTGGCCTCGCAGGGGACGGGGAGGAAGGGCTACACCTTC
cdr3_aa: CASSLASQGTGRKGYTF

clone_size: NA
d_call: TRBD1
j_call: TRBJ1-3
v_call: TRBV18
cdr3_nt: TGTGCCAGCTCACCCCCAGGGGGCGCGAACCGAATGGATGGAAACACCATATATTTT
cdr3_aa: CASSPPGGANRMDGNTIYF

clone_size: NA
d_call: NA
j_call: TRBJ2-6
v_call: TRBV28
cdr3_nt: TGTGCCAGCAGTTCCTACGAGGGTTCAAGCTCTGGGGCCAACGTCCTGACTTTC
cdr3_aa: CASSSYEGSSSGANVLTF

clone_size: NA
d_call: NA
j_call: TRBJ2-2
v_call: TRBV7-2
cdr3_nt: TGTGCCAGCAGCCCCATGGGTAACACCGGGGAGCTGTTTTTT
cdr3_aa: CASSPMGNTGELFF

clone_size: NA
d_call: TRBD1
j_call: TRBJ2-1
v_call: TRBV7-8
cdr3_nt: TGTGTGGGGACAGGACCTTACAATGAGCAGTTCTTC
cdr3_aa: CVGTGPYNEQFF

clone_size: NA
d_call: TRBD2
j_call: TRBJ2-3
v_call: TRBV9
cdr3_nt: TGTGCCAGCAGCGTCCCGGGACTAGCGGGAGAAACAGATACGCAGTATTTT
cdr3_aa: CASSVPGLAGETDTQYF

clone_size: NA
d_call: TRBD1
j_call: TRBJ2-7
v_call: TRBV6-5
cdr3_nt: TGTGCCAGCAGGACAGGGTACTACGAGCAGTACTTC
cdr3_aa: CASRTGYYEQYF

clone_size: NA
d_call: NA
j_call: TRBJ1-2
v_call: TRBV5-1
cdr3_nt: TGCGCCAGCAGCTTGGCCCCGCCAGGAGCATTCACCTTC
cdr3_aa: CASSLAPPGAFTF

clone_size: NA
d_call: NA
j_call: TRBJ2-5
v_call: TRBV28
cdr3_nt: TGTGCCAGCAGTTTCGGGGGTTCAGGAGAAGAGACCCAGTACTTC
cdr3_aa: CASSFGGSGEETQYF

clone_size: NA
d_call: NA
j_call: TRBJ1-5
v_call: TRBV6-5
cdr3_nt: TGTGCCAGCAGTTATGGGATGAATCAGCCCCAGCATTTT
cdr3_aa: CASSYGMNQPQHF

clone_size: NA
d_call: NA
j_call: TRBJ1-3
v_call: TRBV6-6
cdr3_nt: TGTGCCAGCAGTGGTGGGGATACGACTGGAAACACCATATATTTT
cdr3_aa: CASSGGDTTGNTIYF

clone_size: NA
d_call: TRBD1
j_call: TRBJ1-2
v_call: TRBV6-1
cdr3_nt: TGTGCCAGCAGTGAAGGACAGGGTTCTTCGCGCTACACCTTC
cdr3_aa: CASSEGQGSSRYTF

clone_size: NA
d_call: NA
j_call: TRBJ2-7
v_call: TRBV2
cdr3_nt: TGTGCCAGCACTATAAACGAGGGGCAGTACTTC
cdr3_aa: CASTINEGQYF

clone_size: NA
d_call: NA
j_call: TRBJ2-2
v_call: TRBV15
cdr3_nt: TGTGCCACCAGCCCCCGGGTCAGTACCGGGGAGCTGTTTTTT
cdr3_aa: CATSPRVSTGELFF

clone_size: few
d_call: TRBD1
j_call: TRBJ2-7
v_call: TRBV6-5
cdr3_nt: TGTGCCAGCGCGTCCCTGGGACAGGGGGCCTACGAGCAGTACTTC
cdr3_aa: CASASLGQGAYEQYF

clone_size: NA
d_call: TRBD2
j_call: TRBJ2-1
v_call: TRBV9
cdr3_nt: TGTGCCAGCAGCGTAGGAGCGGGGGCTTACAATGAGCAGTTCTTC
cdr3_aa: CASSVGAGAYNEQFF